This T cell receptor (beta chain) appears in the sequencing data of a study of identical twins. Study results and caveats: Low generation-probability sequences were in excess among twin-shared out-of-frame alpha sequences.

This CDR3 region has 16 residues. Trimming left V 3 bases short and J 4 bases short, with 17 bases between. Per the germline V gene, CDR1 is SGHRS and CDR2 is YFSETQ. With template switching, a universal primer site was added, and the cDNA carried unique molecular identifiers. Each CDR3 protein is one row after TCRdb ran MiXCR on the 5' RACE reads. The table has around 670,000 distinct CDR3 sequences, approximately 6% seen once. This clonotype appeared many times. Its cognate antigen is unknown. The rearrangement joins TRBV5-1 to TRBJ1-3; no definite D call. This sequence originates from a man between 18 and 29 years old in good health. The material sequenced was naive T cells sorted from blood. The CDR3 region is CASSSGHLDAGNTIYF. In DNA form, the CDR3 reads TGCGCCAGCAGCTCCGGCCACCTTGACGCAGGAAACACCATATATTTT.